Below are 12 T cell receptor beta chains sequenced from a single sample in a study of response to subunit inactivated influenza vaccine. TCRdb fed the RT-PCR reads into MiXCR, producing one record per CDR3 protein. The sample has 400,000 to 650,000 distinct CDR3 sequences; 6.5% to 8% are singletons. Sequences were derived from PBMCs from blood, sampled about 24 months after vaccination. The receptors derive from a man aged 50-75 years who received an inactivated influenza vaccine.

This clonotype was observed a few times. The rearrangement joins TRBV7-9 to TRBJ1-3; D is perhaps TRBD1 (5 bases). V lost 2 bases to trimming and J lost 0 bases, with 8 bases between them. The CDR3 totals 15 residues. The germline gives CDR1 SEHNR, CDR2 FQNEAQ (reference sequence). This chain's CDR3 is CASSLTGLSGNTIYF. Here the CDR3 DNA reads TGTGCCAGCAGCTTAACAGGTCTCTCTGGAAACACCATATATTTT. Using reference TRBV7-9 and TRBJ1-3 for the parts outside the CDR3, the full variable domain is DTGVSQNPRHKITKRGQNVTFRCDPISEHNRLYWYRQTLGQGPEFLTYFQNEAQLEKSRLLSDRFSAERPKGSFSTLEIQRTEQGDSAMYLCASSLTGLSGNTIYFGEGSWLTVV.

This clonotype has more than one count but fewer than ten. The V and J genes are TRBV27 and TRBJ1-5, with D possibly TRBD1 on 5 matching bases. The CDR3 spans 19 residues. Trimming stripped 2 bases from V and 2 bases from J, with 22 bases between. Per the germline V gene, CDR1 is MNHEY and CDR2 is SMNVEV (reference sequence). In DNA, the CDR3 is TGTGCCAGCAGTTTAGGGGTCGGGCAGGGTGGGGTAGGCAATCAGCCCCAGCATTTT. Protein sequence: CASSLGVGQGGVGNQPQHF.

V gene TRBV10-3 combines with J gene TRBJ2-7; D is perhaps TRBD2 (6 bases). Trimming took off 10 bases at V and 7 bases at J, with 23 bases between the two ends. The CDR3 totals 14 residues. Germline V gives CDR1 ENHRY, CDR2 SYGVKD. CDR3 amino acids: CATVDRGGVREQYF. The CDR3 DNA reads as TGTGCCACCGTGGACCGCGGCGGGGTTCGGGAGCAGTACTTC.

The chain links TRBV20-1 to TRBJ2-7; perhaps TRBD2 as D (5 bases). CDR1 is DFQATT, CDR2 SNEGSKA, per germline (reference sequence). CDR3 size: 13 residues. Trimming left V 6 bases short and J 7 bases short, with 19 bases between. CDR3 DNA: TGCAGTGCCGACGGGGTGCTTCCGGATGAGCAGTACTTC. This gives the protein CSADGVLPDEQYF.

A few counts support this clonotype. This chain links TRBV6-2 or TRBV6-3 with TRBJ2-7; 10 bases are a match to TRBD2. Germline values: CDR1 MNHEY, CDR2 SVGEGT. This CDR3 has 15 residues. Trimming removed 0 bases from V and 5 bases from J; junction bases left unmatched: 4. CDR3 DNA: TGTGCCAGCAGTTACTCATCACTAGCGGGAAACGAGCAGTACTTC. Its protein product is CASSYSSLAGNEQYF.

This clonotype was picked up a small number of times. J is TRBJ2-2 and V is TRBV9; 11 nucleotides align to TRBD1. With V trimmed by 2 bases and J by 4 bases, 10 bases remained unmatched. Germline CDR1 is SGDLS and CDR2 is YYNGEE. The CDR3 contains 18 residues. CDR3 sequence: CASSVPRGGQGVTGELFF. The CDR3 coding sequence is TGTGCCAGCAGCGTCCCAAGAGGGGGACAGGGGGTCACCGGGGAGCTGTTTTTT.

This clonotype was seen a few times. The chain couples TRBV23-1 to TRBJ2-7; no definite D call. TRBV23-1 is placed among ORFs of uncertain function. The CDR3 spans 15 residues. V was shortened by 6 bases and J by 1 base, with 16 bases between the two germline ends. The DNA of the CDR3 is TGCGCCAGCAGACCCCAACGGACCGGGTCCTACGAGCAGTACTTC. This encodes CASRPQRTGSYEQYF.

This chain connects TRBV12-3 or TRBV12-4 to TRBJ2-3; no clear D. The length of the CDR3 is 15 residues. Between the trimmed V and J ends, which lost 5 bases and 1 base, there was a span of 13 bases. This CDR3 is CASSLDSTGTDTQYF. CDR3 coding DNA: TGTGCCAGCAGTCTCGACTCAACTGGCACAGATACGCAGTATTTT.

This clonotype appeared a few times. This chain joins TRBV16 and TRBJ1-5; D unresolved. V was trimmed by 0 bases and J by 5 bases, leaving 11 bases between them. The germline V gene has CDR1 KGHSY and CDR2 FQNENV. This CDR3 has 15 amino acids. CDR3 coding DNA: TGTGCCAGCAGCCAATCGATGAACGCCTATCAGCCCCAGCATTTT. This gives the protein CASSQSMNAYQPQHF.

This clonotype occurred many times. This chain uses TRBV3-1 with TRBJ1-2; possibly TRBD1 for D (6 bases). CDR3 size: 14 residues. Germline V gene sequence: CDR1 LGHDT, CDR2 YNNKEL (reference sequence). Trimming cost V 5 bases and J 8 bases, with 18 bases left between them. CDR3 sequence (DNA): TGTGCCAGCAGCTACCCTCGAGGGGGAGGCGGCTACACCTTC. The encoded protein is CASSYPRGGGGYTF.

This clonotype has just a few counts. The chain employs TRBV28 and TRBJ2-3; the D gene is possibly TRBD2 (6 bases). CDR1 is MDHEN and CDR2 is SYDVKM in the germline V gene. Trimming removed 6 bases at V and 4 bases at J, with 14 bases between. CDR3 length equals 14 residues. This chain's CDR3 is CASRPGGTPDTQYF. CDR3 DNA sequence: TGTGCCAGCAGACCAGGAGGGACCCCAGATACGCAGTATTTT.

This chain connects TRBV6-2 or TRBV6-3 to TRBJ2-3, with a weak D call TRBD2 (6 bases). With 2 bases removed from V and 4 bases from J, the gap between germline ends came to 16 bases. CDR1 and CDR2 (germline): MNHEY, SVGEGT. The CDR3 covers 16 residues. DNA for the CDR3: TGTGCCAGCAGTTACCTAGCCGGGAGCGCGTCAGATACGCAGTATTTT. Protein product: CASSYLAGSASDTQYF.